A single sample gave rise to the 13 T cell receptor beta chains below, sequenced in a study of cytomegalovirus exposure and HLA in healthy donors. Amplification used 60 Vbeta primers and 13 Jbeta primers. Measured with immunoSEQ multiplex PCR; TCRdb has only the in-frame clones, and not every one. Counted here are about 190,000 clones, about 85% occurring once; the ten biggest clones make up 1.6%. The sample was PBMCs. Receptors originate from a woman between 45 and 65 years old in good health and CMV-seronegative.

The chain carries TRBV5-8 and TRBJ2-1; D is undetermined. Germline CDR1 is SGHTS and CDR2 is YDEGEE. V dropped 4 bases and J dropped 4 bases, with 15 bases sitting between them. The CDR3 covers 15 residues. Written as DNA, the CDR3 is TGTGCCAGCAGCCCCTCTAACTTGGAGTACAATGAGCAGTTCTTC. Protein: CASSPSNLEYNEQFF.

A remark on this clone: Other DNA sequences in this specimen translate into the identical CDR3. The chain employs TRBV7-2 and TRBJ2-5; 16 nucleotides align to TRBD2. The CDR3 spans 16 residues. Trimming removed 4 bases from V and 5 bases from J; junction bases left unmatched: 4. CDR1 and CDR2 (germline): SGHTA, FQGNSA. DNA for the CDR3: TGTGCCAGCAGCTCGGGACTAGCGGGGGGGCAGGAGACCCAGTACTTC. It encodes CASSSGLAGGQETQYF.

The rearrangement links TRBV7-2 to TRBJ1-1, with 9 bases that match TRBD1. Trimming took 6 bases from V and 5 from J; bases not matched to a gene: 22. CDR1 is SGHTA, CDR2 FQGNSA, per germline. There are 19 residues in the CDR3. The CDR3 region has the DNA TGTGCCAGCAGTTTTAACCCTACCGTGGCCGGGACAGGGATGACTGAAGCTTTCTTT. Amino acid sequence: CASSFNPTVAGTGMTEAFF.

This chain links TRBV4-3 with TRBJ2-3; 11 nucleotides line up with TRBD1. CDR1 LGHNA and CDR2 YSLEER come from the germline V gene. The trim removed 4 bases at V and 11 bases at J, leaving 11 bases unmatched. The CDR3 loop spans 15 amino acids. CDR3 sequence (DNA): TGCGCCAGCAGCCCCGGGACAGGGGGAGAAGGACGGCAGTATTTT. This codes for CASSPGTGGEGRQYF.

The chain uses TRBV5-6 and TRBJ1-2; weak D call: TRBD1 (5 bases). This CDR3 has 17 residues. CDR1 and CDR2 (germline): SGHDT, YYEEEE. V was clipped by 0 bases and J by 6 bases, with 21 bases between them. The DNA of the CDR3 is TGTGCCAGCAGCTTGGGTCTTTGGCAGGGTGGTGCAAATGGCTACACCTTC. Protein sequence: CASSLGLWQGGANGYTF.

The CDR3 sequence: CASRWVRADNQPQHF. In DNA form, the CDR3 reads TGTGCCAGCAGGTGGGTCAGGGCAGATAATCAGCCCCAGCATTTT. V usage is TRBV28 and J usage is TRBJ1-5; D might be TRBD1 (5 bases). The germline V gene encodes CDR1 MDHEN and CDR2 SYDVKM. V was shortened by 6 bases and J by 4 bases, with 16 bases between the two germline ends. The CDR3 is 15 amino acids.

This clone appeared a single time. One end of the junction varies from germline; a read error may be responsible. This chain uses TRBV5-1 with TRBJ1-2; D is unresolved. The CDR3 runs to 14 residues. Germline CDR1 reads SGHRS; CDR2 reads YFSETQ. The DNA for the CDR3 is TGCGCCAGCAGCTTGTTAGTCGGACGGGATGGCTGCACCTTC. Amino acids: CASSLLVGRDGCTF. Variable domain in full (rest from reference TRBV5-1 and TRBJ1-2): KAGVTQTPRYLIKTRGQQVTLSCSPISGHRSVSWYQQTPGQGLQFLFEYFSETQRNKGNFPGRFSGRQFSNSRSEMNVSTLELGDSALYLCASSLLVGRDGCTFGSGTRLTVV.

The chain recombines TRBV5-1 with TRBJ2-1; 9 bases fit TRBD2. The V and J ends lost 4 bases and 6 bases, in that order; junction bases with no gene match: 11. The CDR3 is 16 residues long. The germline V gene encodes CDR1 SGHRS and CDR2 YFSETQ. CDR3 nucleotides: TGCGCCAGCAGCCCCCCAGCGGGACTAGCTTCCAATGAGCAGTTCTTC. Translating it yields CASSPPAGLASNEQFF.

The chain is built from TRBV18 and TRBJ2-5, with 8 bases aligning to TRBD1. The CDR3 is 16 amino acids. V lost 1 base to trimming and J lost 1 base; unmatched junction nucleotides: 5. In germline, CDR1 is KGHSH, CDR2 LQKENI. The CDR3 coding sequence is TGTGCCAGCTCACCACTGACAGGGGACCTCCAAGAGACCCAGTACTTC. This translates into CASSPLTGDLQETQYF.

This clone was observed once. This sequence joins TRBV28 and TRBJ1-1; D gene unclear. CDR1 is MDHEN and CDR2 is SYDVKM in the germline V gene. Trimming took off 2 bases at V and 11 bases at J, with 15 bases between the two ends. This CDR3 is built from 13 residues. In nucleotides, the CDR3 is TGTGCCAGCAGTTTAGGGATTACGGGGAACGCTTTCTTT. Amino acids: CASSLGITGNAFF.

V usage is TRBV5-5 and J usage is TRBJ2-5; the match to TRBD2 covers 10 bases. Trimming took 4 bases from V and 2 from J; bases not matched to a gene: 8. Germline V gives CDR1 SGHKS, CDR2 YYEKEE (reference sequence). The CDR3 is 16 residues long. The chain's CDR3 is CASSILTSGAQETQYF. CDR3 nucleotides: TGTGCCAGCAGCATCCTAACTAGCGGGGCACAAGAGACCCAGTACTTC.

The V and J genes are TRBV6-4 and TRBJ1-2; maybe TRBD1 (6 bases). Trimming left V 3 bases short and J 6 bases short, with 14 bases between. Germline assignment: CDR1 MRHNA and CDR2 SNTAGT. The CDR3 runs 14 residues. The CDR3 protein is CASSEGGSGDGYTF. For the CDR3, the DNA is TGTGCCAGCAGTGAGGGGGGCAGCGGGGATGGCTACACCTTC.

The V gene is TRBV29-1, the J gene TRBJ1-2, with TRBD1 matching over 8 bases. The CDR3 is 13 residues long. With 6 bases clipped from V and 4 bases from J, the junction kept 7 bases outside the gene matches. Germline V gene lookup returns CDR1 SQVTM and CDR2 ANQGSEA. The CDR3 here is CSVQGAGVYGYTF. CDR3 DNA sequence: TGCAGCGTCCAGGGGGCCGGTGTCTATGGCTACACCTTC.